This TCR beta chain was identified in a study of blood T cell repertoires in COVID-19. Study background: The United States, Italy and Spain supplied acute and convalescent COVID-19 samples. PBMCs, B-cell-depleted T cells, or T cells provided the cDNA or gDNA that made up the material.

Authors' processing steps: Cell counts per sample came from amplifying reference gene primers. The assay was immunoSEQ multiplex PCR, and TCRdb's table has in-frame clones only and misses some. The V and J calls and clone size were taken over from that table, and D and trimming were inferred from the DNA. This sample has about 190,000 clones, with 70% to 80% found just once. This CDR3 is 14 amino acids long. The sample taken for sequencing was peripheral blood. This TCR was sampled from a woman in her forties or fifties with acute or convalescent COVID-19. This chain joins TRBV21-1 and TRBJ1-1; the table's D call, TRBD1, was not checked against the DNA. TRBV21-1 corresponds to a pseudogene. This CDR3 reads CASVQNGTGKLAFF. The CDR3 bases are TGTGCCAGCGTTCAAAACGGGACAGGGAAGTTAGCTTTCTTT.